The 9 T cell receptor beta chains below were found in one sample sequenced in a study of CD8+ T cells in alopecia areata. Isolated RNA was reverse transcribed into cDNA used as the sequencing template. Using immunoSEQ multiplex PCR, the repertoire was profiled, and TCRdb retains in-frame clones only, with some absent. The sample has 270,000 or so clones; roughly 60% are singletons. Specified treatment: oral pan-JAK inhibitor, 5-10 mg twice daily. The sequenced sample was CD4+ T cells sorted from blood, obtained at week 24, from a patient treated with tofacitinib. The receptors originated from a human donor with alopecia areata.

The V call is TRBV14, the J call TRBJ1-5; D gene uncertain. V dropped 2 bases and J dropped 3 bases, with 14 bases sitting between them. This CDR3 comprises 16 residues. The germline CDR1 and CDR2 sequences are SGHDN and FVKESK. The CDR3 region is CASSQYLGVINQPQHF. Written as DNA, the CDR3 is TGTGCCAGCAGCCAATACCTCGGGGTAATCAATCAGCCCCAGCATTTT.

The chain joins TRBV5-6 to TRBJ1-2, with 9 nucleotides matching TRBD1. The germline CDR1 and CDR2 sequences are SGHDT and YYEEEE. This CDR3 is built from 17 residues. J was trimmed by 4 bases and V by 7 bases; bases with no gene match: 17. CDR3: CASRLDRGRLAAYGYTF. In DNA form, the CDR3 reads TGTGCCAGCCGGTTGGACAGGGGAAGGTTAGCTGCCTATGGCTACACCTTC.

This clone came up a few times. V and J are TRBV7-9 and TRBJ2-5; no reliable D call. V was trimmed by 2 bases and J by 2 bases, leaving 9 bases between them. The CDR3 consists of 14 residues. Germline V gene lookup returns CDR1 SEHNR and CDR2 FQNEAQ (reference sequence). DNA for the CDR3: TGTGCCAGCAGCTTACGGGCAGGACAAGAGACCCAGTACTTC. Translated: CASSLRAGQETQYF. The full variable domain, in which reference TRBV7-9 and TRBJ2-5 provide the parts outside the CDR3, is DTGVSQNPRHKITKRGQNVTFRCDPISEHNRLYWYRQTLGQGPEFLTYFQNEAQLEKSRLLSDRFSAERPKGSFSTLEIQRTEQGDSAMYLCASSLRAGQETQYFGPGTRLLVL.

The chain joins TRBV30 to TRBJ1-3; D not resolved. Trimming pared 0 bases from V and 4 bases from J, leaving 16 bases between. This CDR3 spans 16 amino acids. Germline V gives CDR1 GTSNPN, CDR2 SVGIG (reference sequence). The CDR3 DNA is TGTGCCTGGAGTGTACAAGGAGGGTCCAGGGGAAACACCATATATTTT. Translating it yields CAWSVQGGSRGNTIYF.

This clone was seen at least ten times. The rearrangement links TRBV7-9 to TRBJ2-1, with D perhaps TRBD1 (5 bases). Germline V gives CDR1 SEHNR, CDR2 FQNEAQ (reference sequence). This CDR3 is 15 amino acids long. V was pared by 5 bases and J by 6 bases, with 17 bases between. CDR3 in amino acids: CASSQTKGRSNEQFF. The CDR3 DNA follows: TGTGCCAGCAGCCAAACGAAGGGGCGAAGCAATGAGCAGTTCTTC.

The rearrangement joins TRBV25-1 to TRBJ2-7; D may match TRBD1 or TRBD2 (5 bases each). Trimming took 0 bases from V and 4 from J, leaving 7 bases between them. This CDR3 is built from 13 residues. The germline V gene has CDR1 MGHDK and CDR2 SYGVNS. The CDR3 DNA reads TGTGCCAGCAGTGAATACGGGGCGTACGAGCAGTACTTC. It translates to CASSEYGAYEQYF.

The CDR3 reads CAWSDPYNEQFF. The DNA for the CDR3 is TGTGCCTGGAGTGACCCCTACAATGAGCAGTTCTTC. The chain uses TRBV30 and TRBJ2-1, with no clear D. Between the trimmed V and J ends, which lost 1 base and 2 bases, there was a span of 3 bases. Germline lookup yields CDR1 GTSNPN and CDR2 SVGIG (reference sequence). The CDR3 loop spans 12 amino acids.

The V call is TRBV2, the J call TRBJ2-1; D is ambiguous. V was clipped by 7 bases and J by 0 bases, with 10 bases between them. The CDR3 spans 14 residues. Germline loops: CDR1 SNHLY, CDR2 FYNNEI. The CDR3 is CASTTPSSYNEQFF. The CDR3 nucleotides are TGTGCCAGCACAACACCGAGCTCCTACAATGAGCAGTTCTTC.

This sequence joins TRBV2 and TRBJ2-2, with TRBD2 identical over 7 bases. Trimming took 5 bases from V and 0 from J; bases not matched to a gene: 6. Germline CDR1 reads SNHLY; CDR2 reads FYNNEI. This CDR3 contains 16 residues. The CDR3 loop is CASSSRDYPNTGELFF. The CDR3 DNA reads TGTGCCAGCAGTAGCCGGGACTACCCGAACACCGGGGAGCTGTTTTTT.